A single sample gave rise to the 2 T cell receptor beta chains below, sequenced in a study of T cell responses to AZD1222 COVID-19 vaccine. The table came from immunoSEQ multiplex PCR; TCRdb's copy has only in-frame clones and leaves some out. The table lists roughly 170,000 clones, 88% of them singletons, with about 0.53% in the top ten. The source was peripheral blood, collected on day 0 of AZD1222 vaccination. The origin of the receptors is an adult in good health.

V and J are TRBV19 and TRBJ2-1; 11 bases align to TRBD2. CDR1 LNHDA and CDR2 SQIVND come from the germline V gene (reference sequence). The trim removed 5 bases at V and 6 bases at J, leaving 0 bases unmatched. The CDR3 sequence is 13 residues long. CDR3 amino acids: CASSLAGGNEQFF. As DNA, the CDR3 is TGTGCCAGTAGTCTAGCGGGGGGCAATGAGCAGTTCTTC.

The chain uses TRBV30 and TRBJ1-3; maybe TRBD1 (6 bases). CDR3 size: 14 residues. Germline assignment: CDR1 GTSNPN and CDR2 SVGIG (reference sequence). V was cut by 8 bases and J by 3 bases, with 17 bases left in between. The CDR3 coding sequence is TGTGCCCAAGGGCGGGGGGGCTATGGAAACACCATATATTTT. Protein: CAQGRGGYGNTIYF.